The 27 T cell receptor beta chains in this list originate from one sample, sequenced in a study of T cells after yellow fever vaccination. TCRdb fed the 5' RACE reads into MiXCR, producing one record per CDR3 protein. The sample contains 200,000 or so distinct CDR3 sequences, approximately 6.8% of which appear only once. The material sequenced was CD4+ T cells sorted from PBMCs, taken on the day of the yellow fever booster vaccination. The source of these receptors is a man aged 25 to 45 who received the YFV17D yellow fever vaccine.

This sequence joins TRBV4-3 and TRBJ2-1, with 7 bases fitting TRBD2. The germline gives CDR1 LGHNA, CDR2 YSLEER. The CDR3 is 14 amino acids. J gave up 7 bases and V 1 base, and 4 bases lay outside the gene matches. Here the CDR3 reads CASSQVGGTNEQFF. The CDR3 region has the DNA TGCGCCAGCAGCCAAGTGGGAGGGACTAATGAGCAGTTCTTC.

This clonotype was recorded a few times. The chain has TRBV6-1 and TRBJ1-5; tentatively, D is TRBD1 (6 bases). V lost 5 bases to trimming and J lost 0 bases, with 11 bases between them. The germline V gene encodes CDR1 MNHNS and CDR2 SASEGT. The CDR3 spans 15 residues. Here the CDR3 DNA reads TGTGCCAGCAGTCCCCAGGGGCTTAGCAATCAGCCCCAGCATTTT. This sequence encodes CASSPQGLSNQPQHF.

This clonotype was observed many times. The genes are TRBV4-3 and TRBJ2-7; maybe TRBD2 (5 bases). V was cut by 0 bases and J by 6 bases, with 15 bases left in between. The CDR3 extends over 15 amino acids. Germline CDR1 is LGHNA and CDR2 is YSLEER. The CDR3 region is CASSQDIVEGREQYF. CDR3 bases: TGCGCCAGCAGCCAAGATATAGTCGAGGGTCGCGAGCAGTACTTC.

The chain joins TRBV6-2 or TRBV6-3 to TRBJ1-1; D remains unclear. Trimming removed 8 bases from V and 0 bases from J, with 10 bases in between. The CDR3 has 13 residues. Germline CDR1 MNHEY, CDR2 SVGEGT. CDR3 sequence: CASGVEVNTEAFF. The CDR3 nucleotides read TGTGCCAGCGGGGTAGAGGTGAACACTGAAGCTTTCTTT.

This clonotype was counted ten times or more. The chain has TRBV5-1 and TRBJ2-7; a weak D match, TRBD2 (6 bases). CDR3 length equals 14 residues. Germline V gene lookup returns CDR1 SGHRS and CDR2 YFSETQ. Trimming removed 3 bases from V and 6 bases from J, with 16 bases in between. The CDR3 spells CASSSGTALVEQYF. CDR3 DNA: TGCGCCAGCAGCTCCGGGACTGCACTAGTCGAGCAGTACTTC.

This clonotype was observed a handful of times. The chain employs TRBV12-5 and TRBJ1-1; D remains unclear. Per germline, CDR1 LGHNT and CDR2 FRNRAP. Trimming cost V 6 bases and J 3 bases, with 11 bases left between them. The CDR3 length is 13 residues. The CDR3 nucleotides are TGTGCTAGTGGCCCCGGGAAGGACACTGAAGCTTTCTTT. It encodes CASGPGKDTEAFF.

This clonotype was counted a few times. V and J are TRBV18 and TRBJ2-3, with 12 nucleotides matching TRBD2. The CDR3 loop spans 17 amino acids. The germline gives CDR1 KGHSH, CDR2 LQKENI. The junction had 9 bases not matched to a gene; V was cut back by 2 bases and J by 6 bases. CDR3 bases: TGTGCCAGCTCACCAACGGGACTAGCGGGTCTCAGGGATACGCAGTATTTT. It codes for CASSPTGLAGLRDTQYF. The full variable domain, its missing parts supplied by reference TRBV18 and TRBJ2-3, is NAGVMQNPRHLVRRRGQEARLRCSPMKGHSHVYWYRQLPEEGLKFMVYLQKENIIDESGMPKERFSAEFPKEGPSILRIQQVVRGDSAAYFCASSPTGLAGLRDTQYFGPGTRLTVL.

This clonotype was seen ten or more times. CDR3 bases: TGTGCCAGCACTCAGGGGTCCCATGGGGCCAACGTCCTGACTTTC. This codes for CASTQGSHGANVLTF. The V call is TRBV2, the J call TRBJ2-6; a possible D gene is TRBD1 (6 bases). CDR3 length: 15 residues. Germline V lookup: CDR1 SNHLY, CDR2 FYNNEI. The ends were cut back, 7 bases at V and 3 bases at J, with 13 bases in the middle.

This clonotype was found many times. V and J are TRBV4-3 and TRBJ1-4; 7 bases match TRBD1. The junction had 7 bases not matched to a gene; V was cut back by 1 base and J by 5 bases. CDR1 and CDR2 (germline): LGHNA, YSLEER. The CDR3 runs to 16 residues. CDR3 in DNA: TGCGCCAGCAGCCAAGGTCACAGGGGAAAAAATGAAAAACTGTTTTTT. Translated: CASSQGHRGKNEKLFF.

This clonotype was counted many times. This rearrangement joins TRBV15 to TRBJ2-7; TRBD1 might be the D (6 bases). V was cut by 0 bases and J by 6 bases, with 12 bases left in between. The CDR3 covers 14 residues. Germline V gene sequence: CDR1 LNHNV, CDR2 YYDKDF (reference sequence). This CDR3 reads CATSREQEGGEQYF. The CDR3 DNA sequence: TGTGCCACCAGCAGAGAGCAGGAAGGGGGCGAGCAGTACTTC. Supplemented by reference TRBV15 and TRBJ2-7, the full variable domain reads DAMVIQNPRYQVTQFGKPVTLSCSQTLNHNVMYWYQQKSSQAPKLLFHYYDKDFNNEADTPDNFQSRRPNTSFCFLDIRSPGLGDTAMYLCATSREQEGGEQYFGPGTRLTVT.

The gene calls are TRBV7-2 and TRBJ1-2, with a weak D call TRBD1 (5 bases). Germline CDR1 SGHTA, CDR2 FQGNSA. The CDR3 is 13 amino acids. The V and J ends lost 5 bases and 5 bases respectively, with 12 bases between them. The CDR3 sequence is CASSPDRKYGYTF. Written as DNA, the CDR3 is TGTGCCAGCAGCCCCGACAGAAAGTATGGCTACACCTTC.

The chain joins TRBV29-1 to TRBJ2-7; weak D call: TRBD2 (5 bases). Per the germline V gene, CDR1 is SQVTM and CDR2 is ANQGSEA. The CDR3 runs to 11 residues. Trimming stripped 4 bases from V and 9 bases from J, with 13 bases between. CDR3 sequence reads: CSVGTAGVQYF. As DNA, the CDR3 is TGCAGCGTTGGAACTGCCGGGGTGCAGTACTTC.

This clonotype was recorded at least ten times. CDR3 region: CASSLGTSLQETQYF. The DNA of the CDR3 is TGCGCCAGCAGCTTGGGTACTAGCCTACAAGAGACCCAGTACTTC. This chain joins TRBV5-1 and TRBJ2-5; D is perhaps TRBD2 (6 bases). Germline V gives CDR1 SGHRS, CDR2 YFSETQ. The CDR3 sequence is 15 residues long. The germline V and J ends were trimmed by 0 bases and 2 bases, with 11 bases remaining between them.

The CDR3: CASSTRASGTNEQYF. The CDR3 region has the DNA TGTGCCAGCAGTACCAGGGCTAGCGGTACAAACGAGCAGTACTTC. The rearrangement uses TRBV7-2 and TRBJ2-7; 7 nucleotides align to TRBD2. Per germline, CDR1 SGHTA and CDR2 FQGNSA. The junction had 13 bases not matched to a gene; V was cut back by 6 bases and J by 5 bases. CDR3 length: 15 amino acids.

The rearrangement joins TRBV12-3 or TRBV12-4 to TRBJ2-7; 8 positions match TRBD2. With V trimmed by 3 bases and J by 6 bases, 16 bases remained unmatched. The CDR3 consists of 17 residues. The CDR3: CASSLGRSSGISSEQYF. The CDR3 DNA sequence: TGTGCCAGCAGTTTGGGACGGAGTAGCGGGATTTCCAGCGAGCAGTACTTC.

The J gene is TRBJ2-6, the V gene TRBV7-2, with TRBD2 as a possible D gene (7 bases). This CDR3 contains 16 residues. Between the trimmed V and J ends, which lost 2 bases and 3 bases, there was a span of 11 bases. Germline V gives CDR1 SGHTA, CDR2 FQGNSA. The CDR3 is CASSLRGALGANVLTF. CDR3 DNA: TGTGCCAGCAGCTTACGGGGGGCGCTTGGGGCCAACGTCCTGACTTTC.

This clonotype counts as medium-sized (0.01 to 0.1%). This chain uses TRBV7-8 with TRBJ2-2; D remains ambiguous. Germline V gives CDR1 SGHVS, CDR2 FQNEAQ. V dropped 6 bases and J dropped 0 bases, with 11 bases sitting between them. This CDR3 region has 15 residues. CDR3 residues: CASRRDHSNTGELFF. The DNA of the CDR3 is TGTGCCAGCAGAAGGGATCATTCGAACACCGGGGAGCTGTTTTTT.

This clonotype was found a few times. V usage is TRBV7-3 and J usage is TRBJ1-2, with a tentative D call TRBD1 (5 bases). Trimming pared 1 base from V and 2 bases from J, leaving 14 bases between. The CDR3 is 16 amino acids. The germline CDR1 and CDR2 sequences are SGHTA and FQGTGA. DNA for the CDR3: TGTGCCAGCAGCTTAAAGGGCGGGGCACTAAACTATGGCTACACCTTC. This sequence encodes CASSLKGGALNYGYTF.

The chain joins TRBV5-1 to TRBJ2-1, with a tentative D call TRBD1 (6 bases). V lost 3 bases and J 6 bases, leaving 19 bases between the germline ends. The CDR3 contains 16 residues. In germline, CDR1 is SGHRS, CDR2 YFSETQ. CDR3: CASSYQTGLSVNEQFF. The CDR3 DNA sequence: TGCGCCAGCAGCTACCAAACAGGGCTTTCGGTCAATGAGCAGTTCTTC.

This clonotype was observed many times. At one end the junction does not follow the germline gene, possibly because of a read error. The gene calls are TRBV7-7 and TRBJ2-3, with 11 bases aligning to TRBD1. CDR3 length equals 15 residues. CDR1 is SSHAT, CDR2 FNYEAQ, per germline (reference sequence). CDR3 bases: TGTGCTAGCAGCTTGGGACAGGGGGGCACAGATACGCAGTATTTT. Translated, it gives CASSLGQGGTDTQYF. The complete variable domain, with remaining parts taken from reference TRBV7-7 and TRBJ2-3, reads GAGVSQSPRYKVTKRGQDVTLRCDPISSHATLYWYQQALGQGPEFLTYFNYEAQPDKSGLPSDRFSAERPEGSISTLTIQRTEQRDSAMYRCASSLGQGGTDTQYFGPGTRLTVL.

The sample holds many counts of this clonotype. The chain employs TRBV25-1 and TRBJ2-3, with 7 nucleotides matching TRBD1. The length of the CDR3 is 15 residues. Looked up from germline, CDR1 is MGHDK and CDR2 is SYGVNS. V lost 9 bases and J lost 5; bases outside the gene matches: 14. CDR3 sequence: CASKTTGALRDTQYF. CDR3 DNA sequence: TGTGCCAGTAAGACAACAGGGGCGCTAAGAGATACGCAGTATTTT.

This clonotype appeared many times. The chain couples TRBV20-1 to TRBJ2-5; 7 bases map to TRBD2. The CDR3 consists of 14 residues. The ends lost 6 bases at V and 5 bases at J; junction bases unmatched: 12. Germline V gene data show CDR1 as DFQATT and CDR2 as SNEGSKA (reference sequence). CDR3 bases: TGCAGTGCCCCCCGCCAAACTAGCGCGGAGACCCAGTACTTC. This codes for CSAPRQTSAETQYF.

The V gene is TRBV18, the J gene TRBJ2-5; no reliable D call. Trimming left V 4 bases short and J 3 bases short, with 12 bases between. The CDR3 runs to 14 residues. CDR1 and CDR2 (germline): KGHSH, LQKENI. CDR3 loop: CASSHSNSKETQYF. In DNA form, the CDR3 reads TGTGCCAGCTCACATTCGAACAGTAAAGAGACCCAGTACTTC.

Worth noting for this clonotype: Since a much larger clone is just one base distant, this may be a read error. The chain combines TRBV12-3 or TRBV12-4 with TRBJ2-1, with D perhaps TRBD2 (5 bases). The CDR3 sequence is 14 residues long. CDR3 region: CAIEDRGSYNEQSF. CDR3 sequence (DNA): TGTGCCATCGAGGACCGAGGGAGTTACAATGAGCAGTCCTTC.

The table lists this clonotype with a few counts. The chain's CDR3 is CASSDPGQGRGYTF. The CDR3 DNA is TGTGCCAGCAGCGACCCGGGACAGGGGAGAGGCTACACCTTC. The V call is TRBV7-2, the J call TRBJ1-2; TRBD1 aligns across 10 bases. The CDR3 contains 14 residues. Germline CDR1 SGHTA, CDR2 FQGNSA. Trimming removed 5 bases from V and 8 bases from J; junction bases left unmatched: 8.

This clonotype has only a few counts. V gene TRBV6-2 or TRBV6-3 combines with J gene TRBJ2-5, with TRBD2 matching 8 bases. This CDR3 is 18 amino acids long. V lost 6 bases to trimming and J lost 5 bases; unmatched junction nucleotides: 20. Germline loops: CDR1 MNHEY, CDR2 SVGEGT. The CDR3 nucleotides read TGTGCCAGCAGGGGAGACCGACGGGGAAGGACTAGCTATGAGACCCAGTACTTC. As protein: CASRGDRRGRTSYETQYF.

This clonotype has a count of ten or more. The rearrangement joins TRBV20-1 to TRBJ2-4; D is unclear. Germline CDR1 and CDR2: DFQATT and SNEGSKA (reference sequence). The V gene lost 7 bases and the J gene lost 7 bases, with 20 bases spanning the gap. The CDR3 sequence is 14 residues long. The DNA for the CDR3 is TGCAGTGGTCAGCTAGATGAGGTATATAACATTCAGTACTTC. Residues: CSGQLDEVYNIQYF.